Below, one T cell receptor beta chain is given with its context. The CDR3 contains 14 residues. V was pared by 1 base and J by 3 bases, with 12 bases between. From germline, CDR1 is GTSNPN and CDR2 SVGIG (reference sequence). This PCR relied on a set of 60 Vbeta primers and 13 Jbeta primers. Clones were read by immunoSEQ multiplex PCR, and TCRdb kept only the in-frame ones, dropping some. The sample has some 130,000 clones, 75% to 85% seen once; the top ten hold roughly 2.4%. This entry is derived from a study of cytomegalovirus exposure and HLA in healthy donors. As for the study in general: Of the donors genotyped, several hundred in all, about 82% fell in the Caucasian-associated ancestry cluster.

This clonotype was obtained from a man aged 30 to 39 in good health and CMV-seronegative. The V call is TRBV30, the J call TRBJ1-1, with a tentative D call TRBD1 (5 bases). Sequencing was done on a sample of PBMCs. This CDR3 is CAWSGGGWDTEAFF. The CDR3 coding sequence is TGTGCCTGGAGTGGGGGGGGGTGGGACACTGAAGCTTTCTTT.